This T cell receptor beta chain was captured in a study of graft-versus-host responses after intestinal transplantation. The CDR3 loop spans 13 amino acids. The V gene end was trimmed by 2 bases and the J gene end by 4 bases; junction bases not matched to a gene: 1. Germline CDR1 reads SGHDT; CDR2 reads YYEEEE. Details on this clone: Its specificity is not known.

Some clones are missing from TCRdb's copy, which holds only in-frame ones; the method was immunoSEQ multiplex PCR. The sample lists about 94,000 clones, roughly 90% seen once, with over 0.4% in the top ten. This sample comprised unstimulated CD8+ T cells sorted from spleen or lymph node cells, obtained before intestinal transplant. This sequence originates from a human donor who received an intestinal transplant. The rearrangement uses TRBV5-6 and TRBJ2-3, with 7 bases lining up with TRBD1. The CDR3: CASSLTGADTQYF. The CDR3 DNA reads as TGTGCCAGCAGCTTAACAGGGGCAGATACGCAGTATTTT.